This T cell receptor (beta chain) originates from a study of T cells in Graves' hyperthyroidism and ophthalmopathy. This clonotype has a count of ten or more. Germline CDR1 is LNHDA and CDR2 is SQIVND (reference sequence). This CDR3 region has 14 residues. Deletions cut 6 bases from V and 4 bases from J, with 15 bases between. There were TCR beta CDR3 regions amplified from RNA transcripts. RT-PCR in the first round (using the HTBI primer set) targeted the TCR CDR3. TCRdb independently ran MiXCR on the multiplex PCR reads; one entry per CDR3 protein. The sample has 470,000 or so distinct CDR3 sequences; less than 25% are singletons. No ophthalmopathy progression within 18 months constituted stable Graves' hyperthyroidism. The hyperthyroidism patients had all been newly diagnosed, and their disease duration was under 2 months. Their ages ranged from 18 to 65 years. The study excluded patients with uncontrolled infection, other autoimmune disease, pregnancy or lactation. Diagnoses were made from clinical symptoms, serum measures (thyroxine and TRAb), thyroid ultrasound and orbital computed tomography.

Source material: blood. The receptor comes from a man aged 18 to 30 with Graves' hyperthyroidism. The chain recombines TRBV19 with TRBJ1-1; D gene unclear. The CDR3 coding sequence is TGTGCCAGTAGGAAGGACGGTCCGGGCACTGAAGCTTTCTTT. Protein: CASRKDGPGTEAFF.